This T cell receptor beta chain derives from a study of T cell responses to AZD1222 COVID-19 vaccine. General study findings and limits: Among spike-specific TCRs, nearly half reportedly target unmutated variant regions.

The CDR3 loop spans 15 amino acids. The germline V gene has CDR1 LGHDT and CDR2 YNNKEL (reference sequence). After removal of 4 bases from V and 6 bases from J, the junction contained 4 bases not matched to a gene. As concerns this clone: What it binds is not known.

TCRdb keeps only in-frame clones here, not all; method: immunoSEQ multiplex PCR. The top ten hold about 8.3% of the sample, which has 100,000 to 120,000 clones, roughly 90% seen once. The material sequenced was peripheral blood, taken on day 0 of AZD1222 vaccination. The chain has TRBV3-1 (or the pseudogene TRBV3-2) and TRBJ2-2, with TRBD1 matching 11 bases. This receptor was obtained from an adult in good health. CDR3 nucleotide sequence: TGTGCCAGCAGCCGCGGGACAGGGGGACCCGGGGAGCTGTTTTTT. This sequence encodes CASSRGTGGPGELFF.